This TCR beta chain was captured in a study of glioma-infiltrating T cells. General study findings and limits: Gliomas, especially low-grade, showed above-expected tissue-blood divergence; non-neoplastic patients showed below. Only very few CDR3 sequences appeared in both tissue and blood.

TCR alpha and beta CDR3 regions were amplified from RNA using iRepertoire nested multiplex PCR. Tissue mRNA or PBMC total RNA, roughly 95-400 ng, went into one-step reverse transcription and amplification. TCRdb itself ran the multiplex PCR reads through MiXCR, one entry per CDR3 protein. The sample lists roughly 120,000 distinct CDR3 sequences, about 23% occurring once. In germline, CDR1 is SGHRS, CDR2 YFSETQ. Deletions cut 2 bases from V and 5 bases from J, with 13 bases between. The CDR3 totals 14 residues. This clonotype was recorded a few times. Its specificity is not known. The sequencing sample was made of glioma tissue, nonneoplastic brain tissue, or PBMCs (not recorded which). The V gene is TRBV5-1, the J gene TRBJ2-5; possibly TRBD1 for D (7 bases). The sequence was collected from a human donor with low-grade glioma or glioblastoma, undergoing nonglioma brain surgery, or in good health (not recorded which). CDR3 bases: TGCGCCAGCAGCTTTGCAGGGGGGAAGGAGACCCAGTACTTC. Translation gives CASSFAGGKETQYF.